A selection of T cell receptor beta chains follows, all from one sample in a study of cytomegalovirus exposure and HLA in healthy donors. The table came from immunoSEQ multiplex PCR; TCRdb's copy has only in-frame clones and leaves some out. The sample yields some 100,000 clones, roughly three quarters seen once. The sequenced sample was PBMCs. These receptors were obtained from a woman between 40 and 55 years old in good health and CMV-seropositive. Both conserved end residues are part of each CDR3. D genes are given only for firm matches. Rows give clone size only sometimes, using once, few, many, or a class for an expanded clone.

abundance,j_gene,v_gene,d_gene,len,CDR3aa,CDR3nt
.,TRBJ2-5,TRBV5-1,TRBD2,16,CASSLPSSGGKETQYF,TGCGCCAGCAGCCTCCCATCTAGCGGGGGGAAAGAGACCCAGTACTTC
.,TRBJ1-1,TRBV6-5,TRBD1,11,CASTTGGSAFF,TGTGCCAGCACCACAGGGGGTTCGGCTTTCTTT
.,TRBJ1-4,TRBV5-1,.,15,CASSLFEGANEKLFF,TGCGCCAGCAGCTTGTTCGAGGGGGCTAATGAAAAACTGTTTTTT
.,TRBJ2-2,TRBV19,.,14,CASKQGQNTGELFF,TGTGCCAGTAAACAGGGACAGAACACCGGGGAGCTGTTTTTT
.,TRBJ1-5,TRBV2,.,14,CASLREEGGQPQHF,TGTGCCAGCTTAAGGGAGGAGGGAGGCCAGCCCCAGCATTTT
.,TRBJ2-2,TRBV19,TRBD1,15,CASSRQDRGTGELFF,TGTGCCAGTAGTAGACAGGACAGGGGCACCGGGGAGCTGTTTTTT
.,TRBJ1-6,TRBV30,.,14,CAWGRGAGNSPLHF,TGTGCCTGGGGGCGAGGCGCGGGGAATTCACCCCTCCACTTT
.,TRBJ1-2,TRBV15,.,16,CATSRSLLDTNYGYTF,TGTGCCACCAGCAGGTCCCTATTGGACACCAACTATGGCTACACCTTC
.,TRBJ1-4,TRBV27,.,14,CASTGGGTNEKLFF,TGTGCCAGCACGGGGGGGGGAACTAATGAAAAACTGTTTTTT
few,TRBJ1-1,TRBV5-6,.,12,CASSFNSVEAFF,TGTGCCAGCAGCTTTAACAGTGTCGAAGCTTTCTTT
.,TRBJ2-1,TRBV6-4,TRBD2,15,CASSDSAGGYNEQFF,TGTGCCAGCAGTGACTCAGCGGGGGGCTACAATGAGCAGTTCTTC
.,TRBJ2-3,TRBV19,.,15,CASSIDSVRTDTQYF,TGTGCCAGTAGTATAGATTCGGTCCGCACAGATACGCAGTATTTT
.,TRBJ1-2,TRBV7-2,.,15,CASSLIRTSSYGYTF,TGTGCCAGCAGCCTTATTCGGACATCCAGCTATGGCTACACCTTC
.,TRBJ2-7,TRBV6-6,TRBD1,15,CASKDLGQGAREQYF,TGTGCCAGCAAAGACTTGGGACAGGGGGCGAGGGAGCAGTACTTC
.,TRBJ2-7,TRBV6-1,TRBD1,14,CASSESRTGGWQYF,TGTGCCAGCAGTGAAAGCCGGACAGGGGGCTGGCAGTACTTC
once,TRBJ1-4,TRBV9,.,15,CASSPAGRGSEKLFF,TGTGCCAGCAGCCCCGCCGGGCGGGGTTCTGAAAAACTGTTTTTT
few,TRBJ1-1,TRBV19,.,15,CASSKPGQGNTEAFF,TGTGCCAGTAGTAAGCCAGGGCAGGGTAACACTGAAGCTTTCTTT
.,TRBJ1-1,TRBV6-5,.,15,CASSYSQAMNTEAFF,TGTGCCAGCAGTTACAGCCAGGCGATGAACACTGAAGCTTTCTTT
.,TRBJ1-3,TRBV5-8,.,15,CASRSDSISGNTIYF,TGTGCCAGCAGGAGTGACTCGATCTCTGGAAATACCATATATTTT
once,TRBJ1-6,TRBV5-6,.,15,CASSFRSLLNSPLHF,TGTGCCAGCAGCTTCAGGTCCTTGTTAAATTCACCCCTCCACTTT
.,TRBJ1-5,TRBV27,TRBD1,17,CASRGQGGSYSNQPQHF,TGTGCCAGCAGAGGACAGGGAGGATCGTATAGCAATCAGCCCCAGCATTTT
.,TRBJ1-1,TRBV7-3,TRBD1,15,CASSLVHRGGTEAFF,TGTGCCAGCAGCTTAGTGCACAGGGGGGGCACTGAAGCTTTCTTT
.,TRBJ1-2,TRBV9,.,15,CASSARRTTQGGYTF,TGTGCCAGCAGCGCCCGGCGGACAACCCAGGGTGGCTACACCTTC
.,TRBJ1-5,TRBV6-5,TRBD1,14,CASRGTVSNQPQHF,TGTGCCAGCAGGGGGACAGTTAGCAATCAGCCCCAGCATTTT
.,TRBJ2-2,TRBV2,TRBD1,14,CASLPDRVTGELFF,TGTGCCAGCCTACCCGACAGGGTCACCGGGGAGCTGTTTTTT
.,TRBJ1-2,TRBV30,.,13,CAWSVSRGYGYTF,TGTGCCTGGAGTGTATCCAGGGGCTATGGCTACACCTTC
.,TRBJ1-2,TRBV6-1,.,16,CASSEARRGKAYGYTF,TGTGCCAGCAGTGAAGCGCGGAGGGGAAAGGCCTATGGCTACACCTTC
few,TRBJ1-5,TRBV5-1,TRBD1,15,CASSLGDRGRQPQHF,TGCGCCAGCAGCTTGGGAGACAGGGGGCGTCAGCCCCAGCATTTT
once,TRBJ1-5,TRBV30,.,13,CAWSRDGDQPQHF,TGTGCCTGGAGTCGCGACGGGGATCAGCCCCAGCATTTT
.,TRBJ1-1,TRBV7-2,.,15,CASSPPTRMNTEAFF,TGTGCCAGCAGCCCGCCGACAAGGATGAACACTGAAGCTTTCTTT
once,TRBJ2-1,TRBV7-9,TRBD2,15,CASSSPGGLHNEQFF,TGTGCCAGCAGCTCCCCGGGGGGTCTCCACAATGAGCAGTTCTTC
.,TRBJ1-6,TRBV4-1,.,15,CASSQDRQGSAPLHF,TGCGCCAGCAGCCAAGATAGGCAGGGCTCTGCACCCCTCCACTTT
.,TRBJ2-6,TRBV5-6,.,15,CASSTDSSGANVLTF,TGTGCCAGCAGTACCGACAGCTCTGGGGCCAACGTCCTGACTTTC
.,TRBJ1-1,TRBV5-1,TRBD1,16,CASSLGQGGRNAEAFF,TGCGCCAGCAGCCTAGGACAGGGCGGTCGAAACGCTGAAGCTTTCTTT
.,TRBJ2-5,TRBV20-1,.,11,CSAYRAETQYF,TGCAGTGCGTACAGGGCGGAGACCCAGTACTTC
.,TRBJ2-5,TRBV5-1,.,12,CASSLELETQYF,TGCGCCAGCAGCTTGGAGCTCGAGACCCAGTACTTC
.,TRBJ2-4,TRBV5-1,.,14,CASSIGGAKNIQYF,TGCGCCAGCTCGATAGGGGGTGCCAAAAACATTCAGTACTTC
.,TRBJ1-5,TRBV9,.,16,CASSPDLGGGNQPQHF,TGTGCCAGCAGCCCCGACCTAGGGGGTGGAAATCAGCCCCAGCATTTT
.,TRBJ1-2,TRBV15,TRBD1,14,CATSKDRGRGGYTF,TGTGCCACCAGCAAGGACAGGGGGCGCGGTGGCTACACCTTC
few,TRBJ1-4,TRBV6-6,.,12,CASKIADEKLFF,TGTGCCAGCAAAATTGCGGATGAAAAACTGTTTTTT
few,TRBJ1-2,TRBV27,.,15,CASKPQGRANYGYTF,TGTGCCAGCAAACCACAGGGAAGAGCTAACTATGGCTACACCTTC
.,TRBJ1-1,TRBV11-2,TRBD1,12,CASSRRDREAFF,TGTGCCAGCAGCCGTAGGGACAGGGAGGCTTTCTTT
.,TRBJ1-6,TRBV5-1,TRBD1,17,CASSSSPGTGLNSPLHF,TGCGCCAGCAGCTCAAGTCCCGGGACAGGTCTTAATTCACCCCTCCACTTT
few,TRBJ2-2,TRBV6-5,.,12,CASRLGGGELFF,TGTGCCAGCAGATTAGGCGGAGGGGAGCTGTTTTTT
.,TRBJ1-2,TRBV6-1,.,10,CASSSGTLVF,TGTGCCAGCAGTTCCGGAACTCTAGTCTTC
.,TRBJ1-6,TRBV7-9,.,12,CASRWENSPLHF,TGTGCCAGCAGATGGGAGAATTCACCCCTCCACTTT
.,TRBJ1-5,TRBV10-1,TRBD1,18,CASIIETGEGEGNQPQHF,TGCGCCAGCATAATTGAGACAGGGGAAGGGGAGGGGAATCAGCCCCAGCATTTT
once,TRBJ2-7,TRBV19,.,14,CASSNAGQTYEQYF,TGTGCCAGTAGTAATGCTGGACAGACCTACGAGCAGTACTTC
.,TRBJ2-2,TRBV5-1,.,16,CASSFSQGANTGELFF,TGCGCCAGCAGCTTTAGCCAGGGCGCGAACACCGGGGAGCTGTTTTTT